Below, 9 T cell receptor beta chains from the same sample are listed, as sequenced in a study of blood T cell repertoires in COVID-19. Profiled with immunoSEQ multiplex PCR; TCRdb holds only in-frame clones, not every one. The sample includes some 300,000 clones, 70% to 90% of them seen just once. The sequenced sample consisted of PBMCs or T cells enriched from blood (not recorded which). These receptors all stem from a man younger than 40 who had recovered from COVID-19.

The V call is TRBV4-1, the J call TRBJ1-2; a possible D gene is TRBD1 (5 bases). This CDR3 region has 15 residues. Deletions cut 3 bases from V and 4 bases from J, with 15 bases between. Germline CDR1 reads MGHRA; CDR2 reads YSYEKL. In DNA form, the CDR3 reads TGCGCCAGCAGCCAGGCCGGGCCCGGGGGCTATGGCTACACCTTC. Amino acids: CASSQAGPGGYGYTF.

The gene calls are TRBV18 and TRBJ2-7, with 9 nucleotides matching TRBD1. The CDR3 has 15 amino acids. Germline-derived CDR1 and CDR2 are KGHSH and LQKENI. V shed 3 bases and J 6 bases; nucleotides not matched to a gene: 9. The CDR3 DNA reads as TGTGCCAGCTCACCGCCCGGGACAGGGTATCGCGAGCAGTACTTC. This encodes CASSPPGTGYREQYF.

The chain carries TRBV5-1 and TRBJ2-7; tentatively, D is TRBD1 (6 bases). The CDR3 has 14 residues. The V end was cut by 0 bases, the J end by 1 base, with 8 bases between. Germline lookup yields CDR1 SGHRS and CDR2 YFSETQ. In DNA form, the CDR3 reads TGCGCCAGCAGCTTGGAAACAGGGTCCTACGAGCAGTACTTC. Amino acid sequence: CASSLETGSYEQYF. Variable domain in full (rest from reference TRBV5-1 and TRBJ2-7): KAGVTQTPRYLIKTRGQQVTLSCSPISGHRSVSWYQQTPGQGLQFLFEYFSETQRNKGNFPGRFSGRQFSNSRSEMNVSTLELGDSALYLCASSLETGSYEQYFGPGTRLTVT.

The rearrangement links TRBV6-1 to TRBJ1-2, with unresolved D. V was cut by 2 bases and J by 6 bases, with 19 bases left in between. CDR3 length: 16 amino acids. CDR1 MNHNS and CDR2 SASEGT come from the germline V gene. The CDR3, as DNA: TGTGCCAGCAGTGAAAATGGCCTGAGGAAGCTGCATGGCTACACCTTC. This gives the protein CASSENGLRKLHGYTF.

The chain carries TRBV5-8 and TRBJ2-3; a possible D gene is TRBD2 (5 bases). The germline gives CDR1 SGHTS, CDR2 YDEGEE. The CDR3 length is 14 residues. With 0 bases removed from V and 0 bases from J, the gap between germline ends came to 5 bases. CDR3 region: CASSLGESTDTQYF. CDR3 in DNA: TGTGCCAGCAGCTTGGGGGAGAGCACAGATACGCAGTATTTT.

The chain combines TRBV27 with TRBJ2-1; D call uncertain. The V gene lost 5 bases and the J gene lost 0 bases, with 11 bases spanning the gap. This CDR3 contains 15 residues. Per germline, CDR1 MNHEY and CDR2 SMNVEV (reference sequence). CDR3 nucleotides: TGTGCCAGCAGTAATGGCGGAAGCTCCTACAATGAGCAGTTCTTC. This translates into CASSNGGSSYNEQFF.

A word on this clone: Other DNA sequences from this sample encode an identical CDR3 as well. This chain joins TRBV12-3 or TRBV12-4 and TRBJ1-1, with D uncertain. V shed 1 base and J shed 1 base, with 4 bases lying between them. This CDR3 spans 13 amino acids. The CDR3 here is CASSLGQNTEAFF. CDR3 DNA: TGTGCCAGCAGTTTAGGGCAGAACACTGAAGCTTTCTTT.

J is TRBJ1-5 and V is TRBV27; 7 bases map to TRBD1. The CDR3 has 15 residues. CDR1 and CDR2 (germline): MNHEY, SMNVEV (reference sequence). J gave up 2 bases and V 6 bases, and 7 bases lay outside the gene matches. In nucleotides, the CDR3 is TGTGCCAGCAGCCCAAACAGGGGTGGCAATCAGCCCCAGCATTTT. Translation: CASSPNRGGNQPQHF.

The CDR3 spells CASSLNRDVGYTF. The CDR3, as DNA: TGTGCCAGCAGCTTGAACAGGGATGTTGGCTACACCTTC. V is TRBV5-5 and J is TRBJ1-2, with D possibly being TRBD1 (6 bases). Trimming removed 1 base at V and 7 bases at J, with 11 bases between. The CDR3 is 13 amino acids. CDR1 SGHKS and CDR2 YYEKEE come from the germline V gene (reference sequence).